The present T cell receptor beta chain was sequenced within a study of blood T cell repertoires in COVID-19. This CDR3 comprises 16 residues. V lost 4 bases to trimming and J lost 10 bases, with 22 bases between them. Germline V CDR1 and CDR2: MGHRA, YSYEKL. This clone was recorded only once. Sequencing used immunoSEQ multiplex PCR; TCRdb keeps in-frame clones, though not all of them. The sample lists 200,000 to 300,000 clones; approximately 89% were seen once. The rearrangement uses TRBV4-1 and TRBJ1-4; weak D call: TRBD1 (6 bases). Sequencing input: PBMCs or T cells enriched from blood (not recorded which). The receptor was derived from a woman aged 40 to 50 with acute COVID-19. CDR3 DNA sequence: TGCGCCAGCAGCCCAATAACGACAGGCGAACTGGGAAAACTGTTTTTT. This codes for CASSPITTGELGKLFF.